These T cell receptor beta chains were read from a single sample in a study of blood T cell repertoires in COVID-19. The protocol was immunoSEQ multiplex PCR, while the TCRdb copy is restricted to in-frame clones and leaves out a portion. Here the sample spans 70,000 to 95,000 clones, almost 95% being singletons. Specimen: peripheral blood. The receptors come from a woman aged 60-70 years with active COVID-19. Each CDR3 is given with its conserved first and last residue. The order of the fields is CDR3 DNA, CDR3 protein, clone size, J gene, V gene, CDR3 length, D gene. D genes are given only for firm matches. Clone size is stated in some rows and not others, as once, few, many or a class when expanded.

DNA: TGCAGCGTTGAAGTACCGACAGGGAGTCACCAAGAGACCCAGTACTTC
CDR3: CSVEVPTGSHQETQYF
size: .
J: TRBJ2-5
V: TRBV29-1
length: 16
D: TRBD1

DNA: TGTGCCAGCAGCTCCTTCTCTGGAAACACCATATATTTT
CDR3: CASSSFSGNTIYF
size: .
J: TRBJ1-3
V: TRBV12-3/TRBV12-4
length: 13
D: .

DNA: TGTGCCAGCAAGCGGGAAACCTACGAGCAGTACTTC
CDR3: CASKRETYEQYF
size: .
J: TRBJ2-7
V: TRBV28
length: 12
D: TRBD2

DNA: TGCGCCAGCAGCTTGGAAGGACTAGCGGGAGCGGGGGAGGGTACGCAGTATTTT
CDR3: CASSLEGLAGAGEGTQYF
size: .
J: TRBJ2-3
V: TRBV5-1
length: 18
D: TRBD2

DNA: TGTGCCAGCAGCTTAGCCCCTAGCGGGGGCAGATACAATGAGCAGTTCTTC
CDR3: CASSLAPSGGRYNEQFF
size: .
J: TRBJ2-1
V: TRBV11-2
length: 17
D: TRBD2

DNA: TGCAGCGTCGCCACAGGGACGGCTAATGAAAAACTGTTTTTT
CDR3: CSVATGTANEKLFF
size: .
J: TRBJ1-4
V: TRBV29-1
length: 14
D: .

DNA: TGCGCCAGCAGCACGGGGACAGGGGGATGGACCGGGGAGCTGTTTTTT
CDR3: CASSTGTGGWTGELFF
size: .
J: TRBJ2-2
V: TRBV5-1
length: 16
D: TRBD1

DNA: TGTGCCAGCAGGGACACAGGGGTCAATGAGCAGTTCTTC
CDR3: CASRDTGVNEQFF
size: .
J: TRBJ2-1
V: TRBV6-5
length: 13
D: TRBD1

DNA: TGTGCCAGCAGTGAGTACAGGACCAATCAGCCCCAGCATTTT
CDR3: CASSEYRTNQPQHF
size: few
J: TRBJ1-5
V: TRBV2
length: 14
D: .

DNA: TGTGCCAGCTTGGACTCACAATCCCGATACAATGAGCAGTTCTTC
CDR3: CASLDSQSRYNEQFF
size: .
J: TRBJ2-1
V: TRBV28
length: 15
D: .

DNA: TGTGCCTGGAGTAAGAGTCCCGGGACAGGGAATGAAAAACTGTTTTTT
CDR3: CAWSKSPGTGNEKLFF
size: .
J: TRBJ1-4
V: TRBV30
length: 16
D: TRBD1

DNA: TGTGCCAGCAGCTTGGCCCGGGACACTGAAGCTTTCTTT
CDR3: CASSLARDTEAFF
size: .
J: TRBJ1-1
V: TRBV5-5
length: 13
D: .

DNA: TGTGCCAGTAGTATTCCGGACAGGGCGTATGGCTACACCTTC
CDR3: CASSIPDRAYGYTF
size: .
J: TRBJ1-2
V: TRBV19
length: 14
D: TRBD1

DNA: TGCGCCAGCATGGCGGGCCGTGGGGAGACCCAGTACTTC
CDR3: CASMAGRGETQYF
size: .
J: TRBJ2-5
V: TRBV5-1
length: 13
D: .

DNA: TGTGCCATCAGCTTTAGCGGGGGGGTCTACGAGCAGTACTTC
CDR3: CAISFSGGVYEQYF
size: .
J: TRBJ2-7
V: TRBV10-3
length: 14
D: TRBD2

DNA: TGTGCCAGTAGTACCTTACCGGGACAGATTTATCAGCCCCAGCATTTT
CDR3: CASSTLPGQIYQPQHF
size: .
J: TRBJ1-5
V: TRBV19
length: 16
D: TRBD1

DNA: TGTGCCAGCAGCCCGCAAAAGTATGGACAGAGCTCCTACGAGCAGTACTTC
CDR3: CASSPQKYGQSSYEQYF
size: .
J: TRBJ2-7
V: TRBV7-9
length: 17
D: .

DNA: TGCGCCAGCAGCCTGCAAGTAATAGCGGGGGGAAATGAGCAGTTCTTC
CDR3: CASSLQVIAGGNEQFF
size: .
J: TRBJ2-1
V: TRBV5-1
length: 16
D: TRBD2

DNA: TGCGCCAGCAGCCAAGGAAACAGCGGGAAATACAATGAGCAGTTCTTC
CDR3: CASSQGNSGKYNEQFF
size: .
J: TRBJ2-1
V: TRBV4-1
length: 16
D: TRBD2

DNA: TGTGCCAGCAGCGAGGACAGGGGGACCTACAATGAGCAGTTCTTC
CDR3: CASSEDRGTYNEQFF
size: .
J: TRBJ2-1
V: TRBV2
length: 15
D: TRBD1

DNA: TGTGCCAGCAGCTCGGACACTTATAATTCACCCCTCCACTTT
CDR3: CASSSDTYNSPLHF
size: .
J: TRBJ1-6
V: TRBV7-9
length: 14
D: .

DNA: TGCGCCAGCAGCTCTCAGGGTACCGGTAACGAGCAGTACTTC
CDR3: CASSSQGTGNEQYF
size: .
J: TRBJ2-7
V: TRBV5-1
length: 14
D: .

DNA: TGTGCCAGCAGCACACGGACAGGGGGCAATCAGCCCCAGCATTTT
CDR3: CASSTRTGGNQPQHF
size: .
J: TRBJ1-5
V: TRBV21-1
length: 15
D: .

DNA: TGTGCCAGCAGCTTATCGGGACTGAGAACTACTACGGGACTTTCTGGGGCCAACGTCCTGACTTTC
CDR3: CASSLSGLRTTTGLSGANVLTF
size: .
J: TRBJ2-6
V: TRBV7-6
length: 22
D: .

DNA: TGTGCTGAGGGTTGGCGTTATCAGCCCCAGCATTTT
CDR3: CAEGWRYQPQHF
size: .
J: TRBJ1-5
V: TRBV28
length: 12
D: .

DNA: TGTGCCAGCAGCTTGGCAGGTAGCGGCGTAGAGACCCAGTACTTC
CDR3: CASSLAGSGVETQYF
size: .
J: TRBJ2-5
V: TRBV5-6
length: 15
D: .

DNA: TGTGCCAGCAGCGAAGGGGGAAGGACTGAAGCTTTCTTT
CDR3: CASSEGGRTEAFF
size: .
J: TRBJ1-1
V: TRBV9
length: 13
D: .